Following are 26 T cell receptor beta chains from one sample sequenced in a study of early T cells in non-severe SARS-CoV-2 infection. In TCRdb, the 5' RACE reads were re-called with MiXCR into one record per CDR3 protein. In the table there are about 40,000 distinct CDR3 sequences, 4.7% of which are singletons. The sequenced material came from whole blood. The origin of the receptors is an adult who was a healthcare worker with PCR-confirmed SARS-CoV-2 infection or an uninfected control (not recorded which).

This clonotype has a count of ten or more. V usage is TRBV20-1 and J usage is TRBJ2-5; 8 positions match TRBD2. V dropped 5 bases and J dropped 2; count of bases not matched to a gene: 10. Germline assignment: CDR1 DFQATT and CDR2 SNEGSKA (reference sequence). This CDR3 spans 15 amino acids. In nucleotides, the CDR3 is TGCAGTGCTCTGGCCAGGGCGGGGGGTCAAGAGACCCAGTACTTC. This encodes CSALARAGGQETQYF.

This clonotype was seen only a few times. The J gene is TRBJ2-1, the V gene TRBV5-1; 12 nucleotides line up with TRBD2. Trimming at V came to 4 bases and at J to 8 bases, leaving 7 bases not matched to a gene. CDR3 length: 15 residues. CDR1 is SGHRS and CDR2 is YFSETQ in the germline V gene. CDR3 sequence reads: CASSLRLAGVDEQFF. The CDR3 DNA follows: TGCGCCAGCAGCCTGAGACTAGCGGGAGTCGATGAGCAGTTCTTC.

This clonotype was counted many times. This chain uses TRBV7-2 with TRBJ2-5; D might be TRBD1 (5 bases). The germline V gene encodes CDR1 SGHTA and CDR2 FQGNSA. CDR3 length equals 14 residues. V gave up 5 bases and J gave up 2 bases, with 12 bases separating them. As DNA, the CDR3 is TGTGCCAGCAGCCACATGACAGCGCAAGAGACCCAGTACTTC. It is translated as CASSHMTAQETQYF.

This clonotype has just a few counts. The rearrangement links TRBV4-2 to TRBJ1-1; TRBD1 matches at 7 bases. J gave up 5 bases and V 1 base, and 10 bases lay outside the gene matches. The CDR3 extends over 16 amino acids. Germline V gene sequence: CDR1 LGHNA, CDR2 YNFKEQ. The CDR3: CASSQGARRGQTEAFF. Here the CDR3 DNA reads TGTGCCAGCAGCCAAGGGGCCCGGAGGGGGCAAACTGAAGCTTTCTTT.

In this sample, this clonotype turned up many times. The V and J genes are TRBV5-5 and TRBJ2-5; possible D gene TRBD2, 6 bases. The germline V gene has CDR1 SGHKS and CDR2 YYEKEE (reference sequence). The CDR3 loop spans 13 amino acids. Between the trimmed V and J ends, which lost 2 bases and 2 bases, there was a span of 7 bases. The CDR3 reads CASSFGGQETQYF. CDR3 coding DNA: TGTGCCAGCAGCTTCGGAGGGCAAGAGACCCAGTACTTC.

This rearrangement joins TRBV6-1 to TRBJ2-5; TRBD2 matches 8 bases. V shed 0 bases and J 1 base; nucleotides not matched to a gene: 1. From germline, CDR1 is MNHNS and CDR2 SASEGT. This CDR3 region has 15 residues. CDR3 sequence: CASSEAGTSQETQYF. Here the CDR3 DNA reads TGTGCCAGCAGTGAAGCCGGGACTAGCCAAGAGACCCAGTACTTC.

This clonotype has a count of ten or more. This chain joins TRBV30 and TRBJ2-7; 8 bases are shared with TRBD1. The junction had 6 bases not matched to a gene; V was cut back by 2 bases and J by 0 bases. Per the germline V gene, CDR1 is GTSNPN and CDR2 is SVGIG (reference sequence). The CDR3 runs 15 residues. The CDR3 loop is CAWSSDRGTSYEQYF. CDR3 bases: TGTGCCTGGAGTTCCGACAGGGGAACCTCCTACGAGCAGTACTTC.

Only a few counts were recorded for this clonotype. The chain has TRBV6-5 and TRBJ2-2, with D possibly TRBD1 on 6 matching bases. Germline CDR1 is MNHEY and CDR2 is SVGAGI. The CDR3 consists of 14 residues. V lost 4 bases to trimming and J lost 1 base, with 7 bases between them. CDR3 sequence reads: CASSLQGNTGELFF. In DNA, the CDR3 is TGTGCCAGCAGTTTACAGGGGAACACCGGGGAGCTGTTTTTT.

The rearrangement uses TRBV5-4 and TRBJ2-1; possible D gene TRBD2, 6 bases. The germline V gene encodes CDR1 SGHNT and CDR2 YYREEE (reference sequence). This CDR3 has 14 residues. Deletions cut 4 bases from V and 8 bases from J, with 16 bases between. Here the CDR3 DNA reads TGTGCCAGCAGCCCGGGGGTCACGGCGGATGAGCAGTTCTTC. Its translation is CASSPGVTADEQFF. The full variable domain, its missing parts supplied by reference TRBV5-4 and TRBJ2-1, is ETGVTQSPTHLIKTRGQQVTLRCSSQSGHNTVSWYQQALGQGPQFIFQYYREEENGRGNFPPRFSGLQFPNYSSELNVNALELDDSALYLCASSPGVTADEQFFGPGTRLTVL.

This clonotype was seen many times. J is TRBJ2-2 and V is TRBV7-6; TRBD2 aligns across 9 bases. Germline V gives CDR1 SGHVS, CDR2 FNYEAQ. This CDR3 has 17 amino acids. After removal of 6 bases from V and 1 base from J, the junction contained 9 bases not matched to a gene. The CDR3 region is CASSSRGSGRNTGELFF. The CDR3 DNA reads TGTGCCAGCAGTTCCCGAGGTAGCGGGAGGAACACCGGGGAGCTGTTTTTT.

V usage is TRBV7-2 and J usage is TRBJ2-7, with a tentative D call TRBD1 (6 bases). Germline V CDR1 and CDR2: SGHTA, FQGNSA. The CDR3 length is 15 residues. Trimming shortened V by 1 base and J by 2 bases, and 12 bases separated the two germline ends. CDR3 loop: CASSLVWGQTYEQYF. In DNA form, the CDR3 reads TGTGCCAGCAGCTTAGTTTGGGGACAAACCTACGAGCAGTACTTC.

This clonotype was observed at least ten times. V is TRBV5-1 and J is TRBJ1-2; tentative D call: TRBD1 (5 bases). Per germline, CDR1 SGHRS and CDR2 YFSETQ. V lost 4 bases to trimming and J lost 4 bases, with 23 bases between them. The CDR3 runs 17 residues. CDR3 bases: TGCGCCAGCAGCCCCCAGACCGGGGACCGCTCAACCTATGGCTACACCTTC. Amino acids: CASSPQTGDRSTYGYTF.

This clonotype was picked up many times. V usage is TRBV3-1 and J usage is TRBJ1-1, with a weak D call TRBD1 (5 bases). V was trimmed by 4 bases and J by 4 bases, leaving 10 bases between them. The CDR3 has 13 amino acids. CDR1 is LGHDT, CDR2 YNNKEL, per germline (reference sequence). CDR3 sequence reads: CASSPAGGTEAFF. The CDR3, as DNA: TGTGCCAGCAGCCCGGCCGGGGGCACTGAAGCTTTCTTT.

Ten or more counts support this clonotype. The rearrangement uses TRBV14 and TRBJ2-7; 11 bases map to TRBD2. The CDR3 has 16 residues. V lost 1 base to trimming and J lost 4 bases; unmatched junction nucleotides: 6. Germline V gene data show CDR1 as SGHDN and CDR2 as FVKESK. The CDR3 here is CASSQGLAGIRYEQYF. CDR3 coding DNA: TGTGCCAGCAGCCAAGGACTAGCGGGAATACGGTACGAGCAGTACTTC.

This clonotype was seen repeatedly, ten times or more. This sequence joins TRBV29-1 and TRBJ1-4, with 8 bases that match TRBD1. Per germline, CDR1 SQVTM and CDR2 ANQGSEA. The CDR3 consists of 13 residues. V was pared by 4 bases and J by 16 bases, with 14 bases of the junction left unmatched. The CDR3 here is CSVVDAGGASPFF. The CDR3 DNA follows: TGCAGCGTTGTGGATGCAGGGGGCGCGAGTCCGTTTTTT.

In its sample, this clonotype was seen many times. The rearrangement joins TRBV6-1 to TRBJ2-7; D is perhaps TRBD1 or TRBD2 (5 bases each). The CDR3 covers 14 residues. Trimming took 5 bases from V and 4 from J, leaving 15 bases between them. Germline values: CDR1 MNHNS, CDR2 SASEGT. CDR3 bases: TGTGCCAGCAGTTACCAGGGAGTGAATTACGAGCAGTACTTC. Translation: CASSYQGVNYEQYF.

This clonotype showed up many times. The chain links TRBV27 to TRBJ2-1, with 9 bases fitting TRBD1. From germline, CDR1 is MNHEY and CDR2 SMNVEV (reference sequence). CDR3 length equals 17 residues. With 5 bases clipped from V and 4 bases from J, the junction kept 12 bases outside the gene matches. The chain's CDR3 is CASSRPTGTGIYNEQFF. DNA of the CDR3: TGTGCCAGCAGTCGACCCACCGGGACAGGGATTTACAATGAGCAGTTCTTC.

This clonotype was picked up a small number of times. The junction and the germline gene differ at one end; a read error may be behind it. V gene TRBV12-3 or TRBV12-4 combines with J gene TRBJ1-5; 9 bases fit TRBD1. This CDR3 has 15 residues. The CDR3 here is CASRLQGAGNQPQLF. The CDR3, as DNA: TGTGCCAGCAGACTACAGGGGGCGGGCAATCAGCCCCAGCTTTTT.

This clonotype was counted ten times or more. The genes are TRBV11-2 and TRBJ1-5, with D unclear. The CDR3 consists of 13 residues. The V gene's germline CDR1 is SGHAT and CDR2 FQNNGV. Trimming removed 4 bases from V and 5 bases from J, with 9 bases in between. CDR3 loop: CASSSKADQPQHF. As DNA, the CDR3 is TGTGCCAGCAGCTCCAAAGCTGATCAGCCCCAGCATTTT.

The V gene is TRBV28, the J gene TRBJ2-5; D may be TRBD1 (7 bases). Germline V CDR1 and CDR2: MDHEN, SYDVKM. The germline V and J ends were trimmed by 7 bases and 2 bases, with 14 bases remaining between them. The CDR3 is made up of 14 amino acids. The CDR3 protein is CASTAGQNQETQYF. CDR3 in DNA: TGTGCCAGCACCGCGGGACAGAATCAAGAGACCCAGTACTTC.

This clonotype was seen many times. This chain joins TRBV6-4 and TRBJ2-3; 10 bases agree with TRBD1. The CDR3 is 15 amino acids. V dropped 6 bases and J dropped 2; count of bases not matched to a gene: 5. Germline lookup yields CDR1 MRHNA and CDR2 SNTAGT. CDR3 nucleotides: TGTGCCAGCAGATCCGGGACAGGGGACACAGATACGCAGTATTTT. Its protein product is CASRSGTGDTDTQYF.

Of note for this clonotype: One end of the junction is discordant with germline, which a read error may explain. This chain uses TRBV4-2 with TRBJ2-6; D gene unclear. Germline loops: CDR1 LGHNA, CDR2 YNFKEQ. The CDR3 contains 16 residues. CDR3 sequence reads: CASGQGLGSGANVLTF. The CDR3 DNA follows: TGTGCCAGCGGCCAAGGGTTAGGCTCTGGGGCCAACGTCCTGACTTTC.

This clonotype was detected many times. The V and J genes are TRBV20-1 and TRBJ2-5, with 9 nucleotides matching TRBD2. The CDR3 has 14 amino acids. Trimming cost V 6 bases and J 5 bases; bases outside gene matches: 10. CDR1 and CDR2 (germline): DFQATT, SNEGSKA (reference sequence). The CDR3 here is CSATPGLAGETQYF. For the CDR3, the DNA is TGCAGTGCCACCCCGGGACTAGCAGGGGAGACCCAGTACTTC.

The chain employs TRBV3-1 and TRBJ2-1; D may correspond to TRBD1 or TRBD2 (5 bases each). The V end was cut by 5 bases, the J end by 12 bases, with 17 bases between. CDR1 LGHDT and CDR2 YNNKEL come from the germline V gene (reference sequence). The CDR3 spans 13 residues. The DNA for the CDR3 is TGTGCCAGCAGCGGGACGCTACCAAAAAGGCAGTTCTTC. Its translation is CASSGTLPKRQFF.

This clonotype was counted ten times or more. The V gene is TRBV7-2, the J gene TRBJ2-7, with 9 positions matching TRBD1. This CDR3 has 13 residues. Losses at the gene ends were 5 bases for V and 4 bases for J; bases not matched to a gene: 3. Germline CDR1 SGHTA, CDR2 FQGNSA. As DNA, the CDR3 is TGTGCCAGCAGCGTTGGACAGGGGTACGAGCAGTACTTC. Amino acid sequence: CASSVGQGYEQYF. Based on the CDR3 plus reference TRBV7-2 and TRBJ2-7, the full variable domain is GAGVSQSPSNKVTEKGKDVELRCDPISGHTALYWYRQSLGQGLEFLIYFQGNSAPDKSGLPSDRFSAERTGGSVSTLTIQRTQQEDSAVYLCASSVGQGYEQYFGPGTRLTVT.

This clonotype was picked up a small number of times. The chain is built from TRBV20-1 and TRBJ2-7; D might be TRBD2 (5 bases). CDR1 is DFQATT, CDR2 SNEGSKA, per germline (reference sequence). The germline V and J ends were trimmed by 3 bases and 4 bases, with 10 bases remaining between them. The CDR3 has 12 residues. The DNA of the CDR3 is TGCAGTGCTAGCGGCGGGTCTTACGAGCAGTACTTC. This codes for CSASGGSYEQYF.